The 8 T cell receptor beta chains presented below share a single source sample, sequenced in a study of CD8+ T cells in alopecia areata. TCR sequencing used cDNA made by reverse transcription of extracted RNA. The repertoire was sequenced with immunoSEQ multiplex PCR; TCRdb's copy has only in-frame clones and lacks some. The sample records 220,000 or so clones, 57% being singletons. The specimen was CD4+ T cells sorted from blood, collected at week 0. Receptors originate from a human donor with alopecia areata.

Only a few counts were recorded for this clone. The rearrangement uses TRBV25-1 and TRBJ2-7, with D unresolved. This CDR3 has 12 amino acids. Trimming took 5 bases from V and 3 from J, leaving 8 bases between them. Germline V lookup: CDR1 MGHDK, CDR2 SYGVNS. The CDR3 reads CASSSTYYEQYF. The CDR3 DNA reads TGTGCCAGCAGTAGTACGTACTACGAGCAGTACTTC.

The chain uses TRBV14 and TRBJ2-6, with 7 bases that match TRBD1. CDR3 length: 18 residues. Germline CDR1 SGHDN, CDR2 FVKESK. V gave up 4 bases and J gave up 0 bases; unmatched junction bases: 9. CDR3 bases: TGTGCCAGCAGCCTATGGACAGGAATTCGCTCTGGGGCCAACGTCCTGACTTTC. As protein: CASSLWTGIRSGANVLTF.

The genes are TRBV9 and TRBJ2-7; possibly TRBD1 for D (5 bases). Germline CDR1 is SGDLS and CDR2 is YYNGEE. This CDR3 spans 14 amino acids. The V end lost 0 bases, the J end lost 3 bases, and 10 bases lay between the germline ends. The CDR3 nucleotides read TGTGCCAGCAGCGTAGGTGCCAGGGACTACGAGCAGTACTTC. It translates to CASSVGARDYEQYF.

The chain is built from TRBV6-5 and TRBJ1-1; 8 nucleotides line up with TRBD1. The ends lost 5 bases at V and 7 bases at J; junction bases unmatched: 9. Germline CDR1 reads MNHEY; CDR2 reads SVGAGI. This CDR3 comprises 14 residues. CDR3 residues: CASSPDPTGVEAFF. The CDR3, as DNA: TGTGCCAGCAGTCCCGACCCGACAGGGGTTGAAGCTTTCTTT.

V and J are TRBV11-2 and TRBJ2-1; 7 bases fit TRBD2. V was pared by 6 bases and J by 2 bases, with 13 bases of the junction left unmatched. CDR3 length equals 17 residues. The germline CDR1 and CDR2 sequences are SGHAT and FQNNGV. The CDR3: CASSPSYAGATYNEQFF. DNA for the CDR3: TGTGCCAGCAGTCCATCATATGCGGGAGCAACCTACAATGAGCAGTTCTTC. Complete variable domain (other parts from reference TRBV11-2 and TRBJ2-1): EAGVAQSPRYKIIEKRQSVAFWCNPISGHATLYWYQQILGQGPKLLIQFQNNGVVDDSQLPKDRFSAERLKGVDSTLKIQPAKLEDSAVYLCASSPSYAGATYNEQFFGPGTRLTVL.

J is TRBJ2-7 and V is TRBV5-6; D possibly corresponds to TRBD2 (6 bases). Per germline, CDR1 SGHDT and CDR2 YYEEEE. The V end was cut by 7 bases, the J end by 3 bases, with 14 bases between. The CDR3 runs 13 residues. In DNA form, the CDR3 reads TGTGCCAGCGCCCCCCGGGGGTTCTACGAGCAGTACTTC. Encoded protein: CASAPRGFYEQYF.

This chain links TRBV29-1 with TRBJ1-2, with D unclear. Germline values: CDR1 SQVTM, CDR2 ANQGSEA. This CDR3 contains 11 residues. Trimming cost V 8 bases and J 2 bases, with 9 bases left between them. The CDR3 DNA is TGCAGCCTCGCTTCGAACTATGGCTACACCTTC. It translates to CSLASNYGYTF.

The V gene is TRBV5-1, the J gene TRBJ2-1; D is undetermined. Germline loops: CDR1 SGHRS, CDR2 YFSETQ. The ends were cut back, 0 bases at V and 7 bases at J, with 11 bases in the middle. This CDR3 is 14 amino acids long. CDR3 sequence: CASSLGLVSNEQFF. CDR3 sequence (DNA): TGCGCCAGCAGCTTGGGGCTAGTGTCGAATGAGCAGTTCTTC.